This record concerns one T cell receptor (beta chain) sequence. Its antigen is not identified. Using immunoSEQ multiplex PCR, the repertoire was profiled, and TCRdb retains in-frame clones only, with some absent. Of 140,000 to 150,000 clones listed, 93% are singletons. The data belong to a study of T cell responses to AZD1222 COVID-19 vaccine. Study findings and constraints: Recipients of two AZD1222 doses showed rising Spike-specific TCR breadth and depth.

The clonotype originates from an adult in good health. This specimen consisted of peripheral blood, obtained on day 0 of AZD1222 vaccination.

This CDR3 reads CASSPGQENTIYF. The CDR3 DNA sequence: TGTGCCAGCAGTCCAGGACAGGAGAACACCATATATTTT. The genes are TRBV28 and TRBJ1-3; 7 positions agree with TRBD1. Per germline, CDR1 MDHEN and CDR2 SYDVKM. Trimming removed 5 bases from V and 7 bases from J; junction bases left unmatched: 5. CDR3 length equals 13 residues.